This is a list of T cell receptor beta chains from one sample in a study. TCRdb re-called the RT-PCR reads with MiXCR, one entry per CDR3 protein. In the table there are approximately 720,000 distinct CDR3 sequences, 13% to 15% of which are singletons. The sequenced material came from memory CD4+ T cells from blood. The receptor source for this set is a female donor in good health, serving as a healthy control. The CDR3 runs from the conserved cysteine through the conserved F or W. Each record gives: V gene, J gene, CDR3 protein.

TRBV9	TRBJ2-1	CASSPGREGFPYNEQFF
TRBV7-9	TRBJ1-4	CASSFTPGPSTNEKLFF
TRBV6-5	TRBJ1-1	CASRIVSGVIAFF
TRBV20-1	TRBJ2-5	CSAPSRDRKIATQYF
TRBV7-2	TRBJ2-2	CASSLGRQGVAGELFF
TRBV4-2	TRBJ1-1	CASSQVEVLEAFF
TRBV5-1	TRBJ2-1	CASSKWFTGTNEQFF
TRBV5-6	TRBJ2-1	CASSFQQINEQFF
TRBV5-1	TRBJ2-3	CASSFRLDVGTDTQYF
TRBV29-1	TRBJ1-3	CSAGASGNTIYF
TRBV7-9	TRBJ1-4	CASSSGQGFVTNEKLFF
TRBV25-1	TRBJ1-2	CASSYRSYGYTF
TRBV4-3	TRBJ1-2	CASSQDVAGIYGYTF
TRBV18	TRBJ1-4	CASSPRTGVDEKLFF
TRBV2	TRBJ2-5	CASIWAGIGETQYF
TRBV10-3	TRBJ2-7	CATGTGGYEQYF
TRBV30	TRBJ2-1	CAWSGQSYNEQFF
TRBV6-2/TRBV6-3	TRBJ2-7	CASSYPTDRVGEEQYF
TRBV7-2	TRBJ2-7	CASSLDPAGGGEQYF
TRBV7-2	TRBJ2-7	CASSLRGGTAQSEQYF
TRBV5-1	TRBJ1-5	CASSWGQDQPQHF
TRBV5-1	TRBJ2-3	CASSWGAASTDTQYF
TRBV12-3/TRBV12-4	TRBJ1-2	CASSLGVGGTGYGYTF
TRBV5-1	TRBJ2-2	CASRAPGQGSTGELFF
TRBV7-8	TRBJ2-1	CASRKGSYNEQFF
TRBV4-3	TRBJ2-4	CASSQDLETGLDIQYF
TRBV28	TRBJ2-1	CASSHSGQKYYNEKQFF
TRBV6-1	TRBJ2-7	CASNGVYEQYF
TRBV27	TRBJ2-1	CASSSAAGRNEQFF
TRBV20-1	TRBJ2-1	CSARGLSRTGIGDEQFF
TRBV11-2	TRBJ2-5	CASSLDRGVQTQYF
TRBV20-1	TRBJ2-3	CSAPPGGSGVDTQYF
TRBV6-5	TRBJ1-2	CASGAEVPGNGYTF
TRBV5-1	TRBJ1-1	CASSSALGIPEAFF
TRBV3-1	TRBJ2-1	CASSQDPGGGAYNEQFF
TRBV7-8	TRBJ2-5	CASSQWTSRETQYF
TRBV18	TRBJ2-1	CASSPPGLAAYNEQFF
TRBV15	TRBJ2-3	CATSETSGNTDTQYF
TRBV10-3	TRBJ2-2	CATDTSDLTGELFF
TRBV6-5	TRBJ1-4	CASSYSPGGDEKLFF
TRBV10-2	TRBJ1-5	CASSEVMWDDQPQHF
TRBV3-1	TRBJ2-1	CASSQLDEQFF
TRBV7-2	TRBJ1-6	CASSLAQAGELPLHF
TRBV30	TRBJ2-7	CACPLYGGYEQYF
TRBV10-3	TRBJ1-1	CAISGTGQFMNTEAFF
TRBV5-1	TRBJ2-5	CASSFGQGETQYF
TRBV15	TRBJ1-5	CATSTGLTNQPQHF
TRBV5-1	TRBJ2-7	CASSLGVGSSYEQYF
TRBV3-1	TRBJ2-1	CAAGGSSYNEQFF
TRBV20-1	TRBJ2-7	CSARVLAGDYEQYF
TRBV7-8	TRBJ1-5	CASSLESEQPQHF
TRBV20-1	TRBJ2-2	CSARWAQGTGELFF
TRBV7-9	TRBJ1-6	CASSGQGYNSPLHF
TRBV20-1	TRBJ2-7	CSAREFGASSRYEQYF
TRBV6-2/TRBV6-3	TRBJ2-4	CASSYSTSVAKNIQYF